This entry lists 30 T cell receptor beta chains sequenced from one sample in a study of shared clonotypes between healthy human individuals. The protocol was immunoSEQ multiplex PCR, while the TCRdb copy is restricted to in-frame clones and leaves out a portion. The sample consists of under 600,000 clones, 90% to 96% of them appearing once. Sequencing was done on a sample of naive CD4+ T cells sorted from blood. Specified subset: CD45RA+ positively selected. These receptors all stem from a woman between 25 and 40 years old in good health.

V is TRBV10-3 and J is TRBJ2-7, with D unresolved. Germline CDR1 reads ENHRY; CDR2 reads SYGVKD. Trimming shortened V by 5 bases and J by 2 bases, and 7 bases separated the two germline ends. There are 12 residues in the CDR3. This chain's CDR3 is CAISQNAYEQYF. DNA for the CDR3: TGTGCCATCAGTCAGAACGCCTACGAGCAGTACTTC.

This chain uses TRBV4-1 with TRBJ2-4; 8 bases are shared with TRBD1. From germline, CDR1 is MGHRA and CDR2 YSYEKL. The CDR3 has 15 amino acids. V was clipped by 3 bases and J by 6 bases; unmatched bases: 7. CDR3 sequence reads: CASSQTGQEINIQYF. CDR3 nucleotides: TGCGCCAGCAGCCAGACGGGACAGGAGATAAACATTCAGTACTTC.

The chain joins TRBV13 to TRBJ2-7; a possible D gene is TRBD2 (6 bases). The CDR3 sequence is 16 residues long. Trimming cost V 0 bases and J 0 bases, with 12 bases left between them. Germline values: CDR1 PRHDT, CDR2 FYEKMQ (reference sequence). CDR3 region: CASSLGGLGSSYEQYF. CDR3 DNA: TGTGCCAGCAGCTTAGGGGGGCTCGGGAGCTCCTACGAGCAGTACTTC.

This clone was observed once. This sequence joins TRBV20-1 and TRBJ2-3; 7 nucleotides agree with TRBD1. CDR1 is DFQATT, CDR2 SNEGSKA, per germline (reference sequence). This CDR3 region has 11 residues. The V segment lost 6 bases and the J segment 6 bases; nucleotides outside the gene matches: 3. In nucleotides, the CDR3 is TGCAGTGCCCCGGACAGGGATACGCAGTATTTT. Translating it yields CSAPDRDTQYF.

The V and J genes are TRBV10-3 and TRBJ2-7; unclear D gene. The CDR3 runs 16 residues. Trimming left V 0 bases short and J 0 bases short, with 12 bases between. The germline V gene has CDR1 ENHRY and CDR2 SYGVKD. The CDR3 region is CAISESFLRDSYEQYF. The CDR3, as DNA: TGTGCCATCAGTGAGTCTTTCCTAAGGGACTCCTACGAGCAGTACTTC.

The rearrangement uses TRBV30 and TRBJ2-2, with D possibly being TRBD2 (6 bases). The CDR3 runs 14 residues. CDR1 is GTSNPN and CDR2 is SVGIG in the germline V gene (reference sequence). V was pared by 2 bases and J by 1 base, with 8 bases between. The CDR3 here is CAWSCSGNTGELFF. CDR3 sequence (DNA): TGTGCCTGGAGTTGTAGCGGGAACACCGGGGAGCTGTTTTTT.

The chain uses TRBV5-1 and TRBJ1-1, with D unresolved. CDR3 length: 16 amino acids. V lost 4 bases to trimming and J lost 1 base, with 17 bases between them. CDR1 is SGHRS, CDR2 YFSETQ, per germline. The CDR3 DNA follows: TGCGCCAGCAGCATACATCCAGCGGACGAGAACACTGAAGCTTTCTTT. Translating gives CASSIHPADENTEAFF.

This clone was counted a few times. The chain links TRBV10-1 to TRBJ2-1; 8 positions agree with TRBD2. The CDR3 covers 15 residues. V was clipped by 2 bases and J by 9 bases; unmatched bases: 9. Germline CDR1 and CDR2: WNHNN and SYGVQD (reference sequence). The CDR3 protein is CASSETGGPRSEQFF. For the CDR3, the DNA is TGCGCCAGCAGTGAGACGGGAGGGCCGCGGAGTGAGCAGTTCTTC.

For the CDR3, the DNA is TGCGCCAGCCAGACTAGCGGGATACACACCGGGGAGCTGTTTTTT. Translating gives CASQTSGIHTGELFF. The rearrangement uses TRBV4-1 and TRBJ2-2; 11 positions agree with TRBD2. CDR1 MGHRA and CDR2 YSYEKL come from the germline V gene. Losses at the gene ends were 8 bases for V and 3 bases for J; bases not matched to a gene: 5. The CDR3 totals 15 residues.

This clone was seen only once. This chain uses TRBV27 with TRBJ2-7; a possible D gene is TRBD1 (5 bases). V lost 5 bases and J lost 7, with 18 bases in between. The CDR3 has 14 residues. The germline CDR1 and CDR2 sequences are MNHEY and SMNVEV (reference sequence). The CDR3 bases are TGTGCCAGCAGTGCGACAGAACTACCACGGGAGCAGTACTTC. It translates to CASSATELPREQYF.

The chain employs TRBV6-1 and TRBJ2-7, with unresolved D. The CDR3 totals 13 residues. V lost 6 bases, J lost 5 bases, and 14 bases lay in between. From germline, CDR1 is MNHNS and CDR2 SASEGT. CDR3 amino acids: CASRTLGLNEQYF. CDR3 bases: TGTGCCAGCAGGACCCTAGGGCTGAACGAGCAGTACTTC.

This chain joins TRBV19 and TRBJ1-5; D is unclear. Germline V gene data show CDR1 as LNHDA and CDR2 as SQIVND (reference sequence). The CDR3 runs to 16 residues. Trimming took 3 bases from V and 2 from J, leaving 14 bases between them. The CDR3 spells CASSITEGFGNQPQHF. CDR3 DNA sequence: TGTGCCAGTAGTATTACTGAAGGATTCGGCAATCAGCCCCAGCATTTT.

This chain connects TRBV28 to TRBJ2-1; 8 nucleotides match TRBD2. V was clipped by 5 bases and J by 2 bases; unmatched bases: 5. The CDR3 sequence is 15 residues long. CDR1 is MDHEN, CDR2 SYDVKM, per germline. The CDR3 protein is CASSRTSRTYNEQFF. CDR3 bases: TGTGCCAGCAGTAGGACTAGCAGGACCTACAATGAGCAGTTCTTC.

This clone has a single count. The gene calls are TRBV6-1 and TRBJ2-7, with 8 bases that match TRBD2. The germline gives CDR1 MNHNS, CDR2 SASEGT. The V and J ends lost 3 bases and 4 bases, in that order; junction bases with no gene match: 8. CDR3 length equals 15 residues. The CDR3 coding sequence is TGTGCCAGCAGTGAGATCCTAGCGGGTTCGTACGAGCAGTACTTC. It is translated as CASSEILAGSYEQYF.

This sequence joins TRBV28 and TRBJ1-1; the D gene is possibly TRBD1 (6 bases). The CDR3 has 11 amino acids. Per the germline V gene, CDR1 is MDHEN and CDR2 is SYDVKM. CDR3 amino acids: CVTYRVTEAFF. The CDR3 DNA sequence: TGTGTCACGTACAGGGTTACTGAAGCTTTCTTT.

This clone has just one count. Other DNA variants within this sample encode the same CDR3. The CDR3 DNA sequence: TGTGCCAGCAGCCTCCTGGCTCAGCCCCAGCATTTT. Its translation is CASSLLAQPQHF. The V call is TRBV28, the J call TRBJ1-5; no clear D. CDR3 length: 12 amino acids. Per the germline V gene, CDR1 is MDHEN and CDR2 is SYDVKM. The V end lost 6 bases, the J end lost 6 bases, and 9 bases lay between the germline ends.

The chain uses TRBV6-5 and TRBJ2-5; no definite D call. The end of the DNA is better explained by TRBJ2-7, so the J call may be wrong. CDR1 MNHEY and CDR2 SVGAGI come from the germline V gene. This CDR3 region has 14 residues. CDR3 nucleotide sequence: TGTGCCAGCAGTTACGACACCTCCTCCTACGAGCAGTACTTC. Encoded protein: CASSYDTSSYEQYF.

V is TRBV9 and J is TRBJ2-3; unclear D gene. Germline lookup yields CDR1 SGDLS and CDR2 YYNGEE. The CDR3 is 12 amino acids. V was cut by 1 base and J by 3 bases, with 3 bases left in between. DNA of the CDR3: TGTGCCAGCAGCGTAATGACAGATACGCAGTATTTT. Protein sequence: CASSVMTDTQYF.

This sequence joins TRBV28 and TRBJ1-5; 8 positions agree with TRBD1. Trimming took 2 bases from V and 2 from J; bases not matched to a gene: 2. The CDR3 totals 15 residues. Germline assignment: CDR1 MDHEN and CDR2 SYDVKM. CDR3 nucleotide sequence: TGTGCCAGCAGTTTACAGGGGGCGGGCAATCAGCCCCAGCATTTT. It specifies CASSLQGAGNQPQHF.

This clone came up once. The gene calls are TRBV2 and TRBJ1-1, with D uncertain. CDR3 size: 14 residues. V lost 1 base to trimming and J lost 1 base, with 7 bases between them. The germline V gene encodes CDR1 SNHLY and CDR2 FYNNEI. CDR3 loop: CASSEGGGNTEAFF. The DNA for the CDR3 is TGTGCCAGCAGTGAAGGTGGTGGGAACACTGAAGCTTTCTTT.

The rearrangement joins TRBV28 to TRBJ2-3, with D possibly being TRBD1 or TRBD2 (5 bases each). The V end lost 1 base, the J end lost 0 bases, and 11 bases lay between the germline ends. The CDR3 sequence is 16 residues long. Germline CDR1 MDHEN, CDR2 SYDVKM. CDR3 protein: CASSLFVGVSTDTQYF. The CDR3 region has the DNA TGTGCCAGCAGTTTATTCGTGGGGGTTAGCACAGATACGCAGTATTTT. The whole variable domain, filled in from reference TRBV28 and TRBJ2-3, reads DVKVTQSSRYLVKRTGEKVFLECVQDMDHENMFWYRQDPGLGLRLIYFSYDVKMKEKGDIPEGYSVSREKKERFSLILESASTNQTSMYLCASSLFVGVSTDTQYFGPGTRLTVL.

This chain connects TRBV19 to TRBJ1-5, with 8 bases fitting TRBD1. This CDR3 region has 15 residues. Germline values: CDR1 LNHDA, CDR2 SQIVND (reference sequence). Unmatched junction bases numbered 6, after V lost 6 bases and J lost 2 bases. The CDR3 bases are TGTGCCAGTAGCACCACAGGGGGGGGCAATCAGCCCCAGCATTTT. This sequence encodes CASSTTGGGNQPQHF. Full variable domain (outside the CDR3, taken from reference TRBV19 and TRBJ1-5): DGGITQSPKYLFRKEGQNVTLSCEQNLNHDAMYWYRQDPGQGLRLIYYSQIVNDFQKGDIAEGYSVSREKKESFPLTVTSAQKNPTAFYLCASSTTGGGNQPQHFGDGTRLSIL.

The gene calls are TRBV5-1 and TRBJ1-6; D might be TRBD1 (5 bases). Germline lookup yields CDR1 SGHRS and CDR2 YFSETQ. V dropped 4 bases and J dropped 9 bases, with 17 bases sitting between them. The CDR3 is 15 amino acids. CDR3 amino acids: CASSDAGQHGSPLHF. The DNA for the CDR3 is TGCGCCAGCAGCGATGCGGGGCAGCATGGTTCACCCCTCCACTTT.

The chain couples TRBV4-2 to TRBJ2-7; 9 bases align to TRBD2. Trimming at V came to 1 base and at J to 5 bases, leaving 6 bases not matched to a gene. CDR3 length: 15 amino acids. Per germline, CDR1 LGHNA and CDR2 YNFKEQ. DNA of the CDR3: TGTGCCAGCAGCCAAGTCGGTAGCGGGAGCCACGAGCAGTACTTC. Protein product: CASSQVGSGSHEQYF.

The V and J genes are TRBV28 and TRBJ2-1, with 8 bases identical to TRBD1. The CDR3 has 13 residues. Germline V CDR1 and CDR2: MDHEN, SYDVKM. V shed 6 bases and J 6 bases; nucleotides not matched to a gene: 4. The CDR3 sequence: CASSQQGGNEQFF. Here the CDR3 DNA reads TGTGCCAGCAGCCAACAGGGGGGCAATGAGCAGTTCTTC.

V is TRBV6-5 and J is TRBJ2-3, with a possible D match to TRBD1 (5 bases). The CDR3 spans 12 residues. V was trimmed by 6 bases and J by 1 base, leaving 5 bases between them. Germline values: CDR1 MNHEY, CDR2 SVGAGI. CDR3 coding DNA: TGTGCCAGCAGAGGGGGCACAGATACGCAGTATTTT. This sequence encodes CASRGGTDTQYF.

This chain joins TRBV7-2 and TRBJ2-7; 11 bases map to TRBD2. Germline values: CDR1 SGHTA, CDR2 FQGNSA. This CDR3 spans 14 amino acids. With V trimmed by 4 bases and J by 6 bases, 5 bases remained unmatched. CDR3 coding DNA: TGTGCCAGCAGCTATCTAGCGGGAGGTGTCGAGCAGTACTTC. Encoded protein: CASSYLAGGVEQYF.

The chain uses TRBV7-9 and TRBJ1-3; the D is unclear. The CDR3 is 14 residues long. Germline CDR1 SEHNR, CDR2 FQNEAQ (reference sequence). V lost 5 bases and J 0 bases, leaving 8 bases between the germline ends. CDR3 DNA sequence: TGTGCCAGCAGCCCTGAGAGCTCTGGAAACACCATATATTTT. Translation gives CASSPESSGNTIYF. Full variable domain (rest looked up from reference TRBV7-9 and TRBJ1-3): DTGVSQNPRHKITKRGQNVTFRCDPISEHNRLYWYRQTLGQGPEFLTYFQNEAQLEKSRLLSDRFSAERPKGSFSTLEIQRTEQGDSAMYLCASSPESSGNTIYFGEGSWLTVV.

For the CDR3, the DNA is TGCGCCAGCAACCTAGGGACAAATGAAAACACCGGGGAGCTGTTTTTT. Translated: CASNLGTNENTGELFF. This chain links TRBV5-1 with TRBJ2-2; D is perhaps TRBD1 (6 bases). Germline-derived CDR1 and CDR2 are SGHRS and YFSETQ. The germline V and J ends were trimmed by 6 bases and 2 bases, with 17 bases remaining between them. CDR3 size: 16 residues.

The rearrangement uses TRBV5-1 and TRBJ1-1; D is ambiguous. The germline gives CDR1 SGHRS, CDR2 YFSETQ. This CDR3 contains 13 residues. V lost 3 bases and J 4 bases, leaving 10 bases between the germline ends. Here the CDR3 DNA reads TGCGCCAGCAGCTGGACGGAAAGCACTGAAGCTTTCTTT. As protein: CASSWTESTEAFF.